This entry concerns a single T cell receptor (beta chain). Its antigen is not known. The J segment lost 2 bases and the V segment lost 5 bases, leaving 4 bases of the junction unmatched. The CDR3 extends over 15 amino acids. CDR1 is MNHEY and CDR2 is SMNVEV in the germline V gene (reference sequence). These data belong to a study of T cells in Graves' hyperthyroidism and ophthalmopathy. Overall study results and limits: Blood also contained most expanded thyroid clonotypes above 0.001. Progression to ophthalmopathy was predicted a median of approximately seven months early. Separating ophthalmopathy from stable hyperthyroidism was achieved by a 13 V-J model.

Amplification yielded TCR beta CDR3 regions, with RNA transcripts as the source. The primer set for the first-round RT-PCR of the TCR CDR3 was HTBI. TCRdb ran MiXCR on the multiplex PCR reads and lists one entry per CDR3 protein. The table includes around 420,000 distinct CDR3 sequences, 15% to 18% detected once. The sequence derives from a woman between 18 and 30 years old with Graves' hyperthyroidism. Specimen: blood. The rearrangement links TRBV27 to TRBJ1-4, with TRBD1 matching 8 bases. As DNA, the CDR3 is TGTGCCAGCAGTACAAGACAGGGGACTAATGAAAAACTGTTTTTT. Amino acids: CASSTRQGTNEKLFF.